The rows below give T cell receptor beta chains drawn from one sample of a study of blood T cell repertoires in COVID-19. Using immunoSEQ multiplex PCR, the repertoire was profiled, and TCRdb retains in-frame clones only, with some absent. The sample comprises about 170,000 clones, approximately 83% of which are singletons, and under 2.5% rests with the top ten. The specimen sequenced was peripheral blood. These TCRs come from an elderly woman with acute or convalescent COVID-19. The CDR3 runs from the conserved cysteine through the conserved F or W. The D gene is left open where the match is weak. The size field is filled for only some rows; it gives once, few, many or a size class.

J	D	size	V	CDR3	DNA
TRBJ2-5	.	.	TRBV24-1	CATSDFSEQETQYF	TGTGCCACCAGTGATTTTTCCGAGCAAGAGACCCAGTACTTC
TRBJ1-2	.	.	TRBV30	CAWRGAASYGYTF	TGTGCCTGGAGGGGTGCTGCTAGCTATGGCTACACCTTC
TRBJ1-4	.	.	TRBV3-1/TRBV3-2	CASSPSSGGAEKLFF	TGTGCCAGCAGCCCTTCGTCCGGGGGGGCTGAAAAACTGTTTTTT
TRBJ2-5	.	.	TRBV6-5	CASTTGLRETQYF	TGTGCCAGCACGACTGGTTTGAGGGAGACCCAGTACTTC
TRBJ2-7	TRBD1	once	TRBV4-3	CASSQAPGGLYEQYF	TGCGCCAGCAGCCAAGCGCCAGGGGGCTTGTACGAGCAGTACTTC
TRBJ1-2	.	.	TRBV5-6	CASSLEGESPYGYTF	TGTGCCAGCAGCTTGGAGGGGGAATCCCCCTATGGCTACACCTTC
TRBJ2-3	TRBD2	once	TRBV30	CAWDGLAGVTDTQYF	TGTGCCTGGGACGGACTAGCGGGGGTGACAGATACGCAGTATTTT
TRBJ1-1	.	.	TRBV7-2	CASSLVMNTEAFF	TGTGCCAGCAGCTTAGTTATGAACACTGAAGCTTTCTTT
TRBJ2-7	TRBD1	few	TRBV6-1	CASSKAGGQGEQYF	TGTGCCAGCAGTAAAGCAGGGGGCCAAGGCGAGCAGTACTTC
TRBJ1-2	.	.	TRBV6-2/TRBV6-3	CASSNTAGYIGGYGYTF	TGTGCCAGCAGTAACACGGCGGGGTATATCGGGGGCTATGGCTACACCTTC
TRBJ2-1	.	.	TRBV9	CASSVVGGRTIEQFF	TGTGCCAGCAGCGTAGTCGGGGGGCGCACAATCGAGCAGTTCTTC
TRBJ2-4	.	.	TRBV14	CASSQAIRGTGLGIQYF	TGTGCCAGCAGCCAAGCGATCCGGGGAACAGGGTTGGGCATTCAGTACTTC
TRBJ2-1	TRBD2	.	TRBV7-3	CASSLLGGEREQFF	TGTGCCAGCAGCCTCCTGGGAGGGGAACGCGAGCAGTTCTTC
TRBJ1-2	.	.	TRBV2	CASSLDYGYTF	TGTGCCAGTTCACTTGACTATGGCTACACCTTC
TRBJ1-2	.	.	TRBV28	CASSPPQLEGYTF	TGTGCCAGCAGTCCGCCCCAGCTAGAAGGCTACACCTTC
TRBJ2-3	.	.	TRBV7-2	CASSSDSTDTQYF	TGTGCCAGCAGCTCCGACAGTACAGATACGCAGTATTTT
TRBJ2-3	TRBD2	few	TRBV7-9	CASSRGTSGGEDTQYF	TGTGCCAGCAGCCGAGGAACTAGCGGGGGGGAAGATACGCAGTATTTT
TRBJ1-1	.	.	TRBV30	CAWSRRRGNTEAFF	TGTGCCTGGAGTCGTCGAAGGGGAAACACTGAAGCTTTCTTT
TRBJ1-4	TRBD1	.	TRBV19	CASSNNQGVEKLFF	TGTGCCAGTAGTAACAATCAGGGGGTTGAAAAACTGTTTTTT
TRBJ2-3	TRBD2	.	TRBV5-1	CASSSPFAGGTRPSTDTQYF	TGCGCCAGCAGCTCTCCCTTTGCGGGGGGGACCCGCCCAAGCACAGATACGCAGTATTTT
TRBJ2-2	.	few	TRBV7-3	CASSTQGSNTGELFF	TGTGCCAGCAGCACCCAGGGTTCGAACACCGGGGAGCTGTTTTTT
TRBJ1-5	.	.	TRBV11-2	CASSYGQSNQPQHF	TGTGCCAGCAGCTACGGACAGAGCAATCAGCCCCAGCATTTT
TRBJ1-2	TRBD1	.	TRBV5-1	CASSWTGPANYGYTF	TGCGCCAGCAGCTGGACAGGCCCAGCTAACTATGGCTACACCTTC
TRBJ2-1	.	.	TRBV19	CASSPGSDHNEQFF	TGTGCCAGTAGTCCCGGGTCCGATCACAATGAGCAGTTCTTC
TRBJ1-5	TRBD1	.	TRBV28	CASSRRTGPEYSNQPQHF	TGTGCCAGCAGCCGACGGACAGGGCCGGAGTATAGCAATCAGCCCCAGCATTTT
TRBJ1-6	TRBD1	.	TRBV6-5	CASSWDRGNSPLHF	TGTGCCAGCAGTTGGGACAGGGGGAATTCACCCCTCCACTTT
TRBJ2-3	TRBD2	few	TRBV9	CASSVVVAGGTDTQYF	TGTGCCAGCAGCGTAGTAGTAGCGGGGGGTACAGATACGCAGTATTTT
TRBJ2-6	.	few	TRBV19	CASSSYSGANVLTF	TGTGCCAGTAGTTCCTACTCTGGGGCCAACGTCCTGACTTTC
TRBJ2-1	.	.	TRBV3-1/TRBV3-2	CASSQSGMNEQFF	TGTGCCAGCAGCCAATCGGGTATGAATGAGCAGTTCTTC
TRBJ1-1	TRBD1	.	TRBV5-6	CASSLTGGSEAFF	TGTGCCAGCAGCTTAACAGGGGGGTCTGAAGCTTTCTTT
TRBJ1-2	.	.	TRBV5-1	CASSSHNRDGYTF	TGCGCCAGCAGCTCACACAACAGGGATGGCTACACCTTC
TRBJ1-1	.	.	TRBV29-1	CSAGRERDTEAFF	TGCAGCGCAGGGAGGGAGCGGGACACTGAAGCTTTCTTT
TRBJ2-2	.	.	TRBV28	CASTFRGRGTGELFF	TGTGCCAGCACCTTCAGGGGTCGGGGCACCGGGGAGCTGTTTTTT
TRBJ1-5	.	.	TRBV27	CASSPTIIKGRNNQPQHF	TGTGCCAGCAGTCCGACTATTATCAAAGGACGGAACAATCAGCCCCAGCATTTT
TRBJ1-2	.	.	TRBV6-5	CASRKAAHGYTF	TGTGCCAGCAGAAAAGCGGCCCATGGCTACACCTTC
TRBJ2-7	TRBD1	.	TRBV30	CAWEGFRDRGHIEQYF	TGTGCCTGGGAAGGATTCCGGGACAGGGGGCATATCGAGCAGTACTTC
TRBJ2-5	.	.	TRBV29-1	CSVGGLGSGTQYF	TGCAGCGTTGGAGGGCTCGGAAGTGGGACCCAGTACTTC
TRBJ2-5	.	once	TRBV5-4	CASSLSTARRTQYF	TGTGCCAGCAGCTTAAGTACCGCCCGGAGGACCCAGTACTTC
TRBJ1-2	.	.	TRBV28	CAVQGQGGYTF	TGTGCCGTTCAGGGCCAAGGGGGCTACACCTTC
TRBJ1-4	.	.	TRBV30	CASRGQGFNEKLFF	TGTGCCTCCCGGGGCCAGGGGTTTAATGAAAAACTGTTTTTT
TRBJ1-6	.	.	TRBV27	CASSIGQTNSPLHF	TGTGCCAGCAGCATCGGACAAACTAATTCACCCCTCCACTTT
TRBJ2-1	.	.	TRBV10-3	CAISEGRDYNEQFF	TGTGCCATCAGTGAGGGGCGCGATTACAATGAGCAGTTCTTC
TRBJ1-5	TRBD1	once	TRBV6-2/TRBV6-3	CASSYVAGGQPQHF	TGTGCCAGCAGTTACGTGGCAGGGGGTCAGCCCCAGCATTTT
TRBJ2-1	.	few	TRBV28	CASNIRQGTYNEQFF	TGTGCCAGCAACATTAGGCAGGGAACCTACAATGAGCAGTTCTTC
TRBJ2-1	.	few	TRBV11-2	CASSLEGAAVSNEQFF	TGTGCCAGCAGCTTAGAGGGGGCCGCCGTCAGCAATGAGCAGTTCTTC
TRBJ2-6	.	.	TRBV6-6	CASSLSEPGANVLTF	TGTGCCAGCAGCTTAAGCGAGCCTGGGGCCAACGTCCTGACTTTC
TRBJ1-2	TRBD1	.	TRBV7-9	CASSSNRGSSIGNYGYTF	TGTGCCAGCAGCTCCAACAGGGGAAGTAGTATCGGGAACTATGGCTACACCTTC
TRBJ1-6	TRBD1	.	TRBV11-2	CASNWDRWESPLHF	TGTGCCAGCAATTGGGACAGGTGGGAGTCACCCCTCCACTTT
TRBJ1-5	TRBD1	.	TRBV2	CASSQDREDQPQHF	TGTGCCAGCAGTCAGGACAGGGAAGATCAGCCCCAGCATTTT
TRBJ1-2	.	.	TRBV10-3	CAISDSPYGYTF	TGTGCCATCAGTGACTCCCCCTATGGCTACACCTTC
TRBJ2-5	TRBD1	.	TRBV7-2	CASSNDRGRETQYF	TGTGCCAGCAGCAACGACAGGGGGCGAGAGACCCAGTACTTC